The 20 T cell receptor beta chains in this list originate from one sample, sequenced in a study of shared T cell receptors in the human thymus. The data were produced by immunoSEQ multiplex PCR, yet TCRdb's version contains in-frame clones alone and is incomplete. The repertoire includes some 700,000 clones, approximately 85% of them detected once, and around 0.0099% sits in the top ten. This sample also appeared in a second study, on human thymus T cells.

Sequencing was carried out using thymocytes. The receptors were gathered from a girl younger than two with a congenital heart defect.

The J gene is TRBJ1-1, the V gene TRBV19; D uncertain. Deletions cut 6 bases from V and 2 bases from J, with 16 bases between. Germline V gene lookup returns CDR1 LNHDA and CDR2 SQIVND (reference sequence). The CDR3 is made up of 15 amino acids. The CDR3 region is CASSPVRGLNTEAFF. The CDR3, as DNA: TGTGCCAGTAGCCCCGTACGAGGCTTAAACACTGAAGCTTTCTTT.

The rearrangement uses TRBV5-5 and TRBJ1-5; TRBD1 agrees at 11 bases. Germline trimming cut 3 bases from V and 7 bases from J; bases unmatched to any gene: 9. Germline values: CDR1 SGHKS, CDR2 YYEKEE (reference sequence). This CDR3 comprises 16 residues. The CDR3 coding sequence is TGTGCCAGCAGCTCCCGGACAGGGGGCGAGCTGCAGCCCCAGCATTTT. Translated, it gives CASSSRTGGELQPQHF. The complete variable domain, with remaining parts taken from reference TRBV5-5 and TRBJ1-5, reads DAGVTQSPTHLIKTRGQQVTLRCSPISGHKSVSWYQQVLGQGPQFIFQYYEKEERGRGNFPDRFSARQFPNYSSELNVNALLLGDSALYLCASSSRTGGELQPQHFGDGTRLSIL.

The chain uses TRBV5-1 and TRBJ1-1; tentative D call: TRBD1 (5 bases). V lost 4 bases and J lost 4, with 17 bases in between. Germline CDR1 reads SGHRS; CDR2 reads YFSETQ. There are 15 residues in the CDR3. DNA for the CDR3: TGCGCCAGCAGCCCGGGGAGGGGTCGCCCCACTGAAGCTTTCTTT. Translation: CASSPGRGRPTEAFF.

CDR3: CASSLGLVYGYTF. CDR3 DNA: TGTGCCAGCAGCTTGGGTCTTGTCTATGGCTACACCTTC. The chain is built from TRBV5-5 and TRBJ1-2; D remains ambiguous. The germline V and J ends were trimmed by 0 bases and 4 bases, with 7 bases remaining between them. Germline V CDR1 and CDR2: SGHKS, YYEKEE (reference sequence). This CDR3 comprises 13 residues.

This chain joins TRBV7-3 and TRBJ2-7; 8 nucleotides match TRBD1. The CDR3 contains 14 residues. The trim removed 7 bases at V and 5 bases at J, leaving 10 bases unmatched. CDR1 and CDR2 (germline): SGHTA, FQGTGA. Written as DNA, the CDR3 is TGTGCCAGCATTACAGGGGGGTCGGATCACGAGCAGTACTTC. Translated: CASITGGSDHEQYF.

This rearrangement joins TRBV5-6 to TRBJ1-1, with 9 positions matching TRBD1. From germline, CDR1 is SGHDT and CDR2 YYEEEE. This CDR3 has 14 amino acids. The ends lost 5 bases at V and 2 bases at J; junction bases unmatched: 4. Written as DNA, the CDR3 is TGTGCCAGCAGGGGACAGGGTCGCAACACTGAAGCTTTCTTT. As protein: CASRGQGRNTEAFF.

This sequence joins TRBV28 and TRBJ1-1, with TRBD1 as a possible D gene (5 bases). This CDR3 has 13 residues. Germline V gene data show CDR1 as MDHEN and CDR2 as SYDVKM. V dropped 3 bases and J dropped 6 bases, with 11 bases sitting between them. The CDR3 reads CASSFNAGAEAFF. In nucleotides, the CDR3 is TGTGCCAGCAGTTTCAATGCGGGGGCTGAAGCTTTCTTT.

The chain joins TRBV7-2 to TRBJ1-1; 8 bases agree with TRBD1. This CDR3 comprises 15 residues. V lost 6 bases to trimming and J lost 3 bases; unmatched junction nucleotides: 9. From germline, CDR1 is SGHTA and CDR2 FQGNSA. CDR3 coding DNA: TGTGCCAGCAGGACCCGGGACAGGTCCGACACTGAAGCTTTCTTT. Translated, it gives CASRTRDRSDTEAFF.

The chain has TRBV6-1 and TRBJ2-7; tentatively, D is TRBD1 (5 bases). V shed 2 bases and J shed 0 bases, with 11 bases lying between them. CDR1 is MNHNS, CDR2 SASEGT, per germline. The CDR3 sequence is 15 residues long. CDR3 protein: CASSETGWSSYEQYF. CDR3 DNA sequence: TGTGCCAGCAGTGAAACAGGATGGAGCTCCTACGAGCAGTACTTC.

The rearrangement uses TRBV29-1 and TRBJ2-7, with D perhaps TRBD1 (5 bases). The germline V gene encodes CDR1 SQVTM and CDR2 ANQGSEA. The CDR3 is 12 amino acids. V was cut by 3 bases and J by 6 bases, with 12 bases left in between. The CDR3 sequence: CSVDPQGGEQYF. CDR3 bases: TGCAGCGTTGACCCCCAGGGTGGCGAGCAGTACTTC.

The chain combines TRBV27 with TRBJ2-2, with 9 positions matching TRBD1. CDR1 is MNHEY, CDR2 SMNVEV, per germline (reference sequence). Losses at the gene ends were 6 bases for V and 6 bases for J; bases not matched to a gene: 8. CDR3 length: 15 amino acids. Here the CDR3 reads CASSRTRTGAGELFF. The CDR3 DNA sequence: TGTGCCAGCAGCCGTACCCGGACAGGGGCCGGGGAGCTGTTTTTT.

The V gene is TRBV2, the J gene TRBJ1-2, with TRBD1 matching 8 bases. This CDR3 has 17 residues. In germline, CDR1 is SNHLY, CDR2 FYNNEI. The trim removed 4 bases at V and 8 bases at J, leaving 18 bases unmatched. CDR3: CASSGGTAGGDVGGYTF. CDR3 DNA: TGTGCCAGCAGTGGGGGCACGGCAGGGGGCGATGTAGGAGGCTACACCTTC.

The CDR3 coding sequence is TGTGCCAGTAGTGCGAGACAGGGGGATATGGGAGAGCTGTTTTTT. Its protein is CASSARQGDMGELFF. This chain links TRBV19 with TRBJ2-2; 9 nucleotides line up with TRBD1. CDR3 length equals 15 residues. Germline V gene data show CDR1 as LNHDA and CDR2 as SQIVND (reference sequence). V shed 5 bases, J shed 11 bases, and the junction held 12 bases outside the gene matches.

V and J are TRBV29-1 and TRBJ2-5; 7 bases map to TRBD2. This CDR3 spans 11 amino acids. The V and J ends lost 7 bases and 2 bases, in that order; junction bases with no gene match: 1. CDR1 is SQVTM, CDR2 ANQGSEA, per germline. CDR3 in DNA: TGCAGCGGGGAGGGTCAAGAGACCCAGTACTTC. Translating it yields CSGEGQETQYF. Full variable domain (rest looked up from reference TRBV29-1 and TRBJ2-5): SAVISQKPSRDICQRGTSLTIQCQVDSQVTMMFWYRQQPGQSLTLIATANQGSEATYESGFVIDKFPISRPNLTFSTLTVSNMSPEDSSIYLCSGEGQETQYFGPGTRLLVL.

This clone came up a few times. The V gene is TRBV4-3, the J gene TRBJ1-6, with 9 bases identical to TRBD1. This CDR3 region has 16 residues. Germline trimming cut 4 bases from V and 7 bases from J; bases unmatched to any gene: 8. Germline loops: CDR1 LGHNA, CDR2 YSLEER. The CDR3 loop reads CASSLDRTGENSPLHF. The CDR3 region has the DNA TGCGCCAGCAGCCTAGACCGGACAGGGGAAAATTCACCCCTCCACTTT.

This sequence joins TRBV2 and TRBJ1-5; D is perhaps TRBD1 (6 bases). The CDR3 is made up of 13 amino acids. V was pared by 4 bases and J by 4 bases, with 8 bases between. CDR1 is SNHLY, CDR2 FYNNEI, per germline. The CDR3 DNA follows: TGTGCCAGCAGTGGGACAGAGAATCAGCCCCAGCATTTT. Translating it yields CASSGTENQPQHF. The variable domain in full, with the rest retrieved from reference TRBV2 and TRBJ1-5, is EPEVTQTPSHQVTQMGQEVILRCVPISNHLYFYWYRQILGQKVEFLVSFYNNEISEKSEIFDDQFSVERPDGSNFTLKIRSTKLEDSAMYFCASSGTENQPQHFGDGTRLSIL.

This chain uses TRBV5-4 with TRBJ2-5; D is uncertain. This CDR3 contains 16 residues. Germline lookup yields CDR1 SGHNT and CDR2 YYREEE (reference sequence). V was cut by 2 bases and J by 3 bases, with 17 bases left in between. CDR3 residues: CASSFGYGTRKETQYF. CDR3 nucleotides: TGTGCCAGCAGCTTCGGTTACGGCACCAGGAAAGAGACCCAGTACTTC.

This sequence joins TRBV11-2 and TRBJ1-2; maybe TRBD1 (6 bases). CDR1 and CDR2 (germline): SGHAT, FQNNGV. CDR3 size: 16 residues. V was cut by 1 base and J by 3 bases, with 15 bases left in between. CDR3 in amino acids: CASSLVEDSRDYGYTF. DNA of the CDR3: TGTGCCAGCAGCTTAGTAGAGGACAGTCGTGACTATGGCTACACCTTC.

CDR3 in DNA: TGTGCCATCAGTGACCTTGGACAGCCCACTAAGAACTATGGCTACACCTTC. It codes for CAISDLGQPTKNYGYTF. V gene TRBV10-3 combines with J gene TRBJ1-2; D perhaps matches TRBD1 (6 bases). CDR1 and CDR2 from the germline V gene are ENHRY and SYGVKD. The germline V and J ends were trimmed by 3 bases and 2 bases, with 19 bases remaining between them. This CDR3 contains 17 residues.

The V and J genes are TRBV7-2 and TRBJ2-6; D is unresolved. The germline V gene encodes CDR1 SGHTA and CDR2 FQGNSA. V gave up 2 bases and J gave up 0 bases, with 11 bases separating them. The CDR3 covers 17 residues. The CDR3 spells CASSLRWPSSGANVLTF. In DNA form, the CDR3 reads TGTGCCAGCAGCTTAAGATGGCCTTCCTCTGGGGCCAACGTCCTGACTTTC.